Following are 18 T cell receptor beta chains from one sample sequenced in a study of T cell responses to AZD1222 COVID-19 vaccine (dated by TCRdb to the early 2020s). Library construction relied on the immunoSEQ multiplex PCR assay. This immuneACCESS table, as held by TCRdb, lists in-frame sequences with V and J called but not all clones. Of the missing ones, under half trace to an unresolved V gene in checked studies; the others have no known cause. Across this sample there are 200,000 or so clones, with over 80% seen only once. The top ten constitute 8.5% to 12% of the sample. What this sample's time point label stands for: baseline before first vaccination. Sequencing was performed on peripheral blood, taken on day 0 of AZD1222 vaccination. These receptors were collected from an adult in good health.

The chain uses TRBV18 and TRBJ2-1; D perhaps matches TRBD2 (6 bases). V gave up 6 bases and J gave up 0 bases, with 12 bases separating them. Looked up from germline, CDR1 is KGHSH and CDR2 is LQKENI. There are 15 residues in the CDR3. Here the CDR3 DNA reads TGTGCCAGCTCCCTCTCGGGGGTCTCCTACAATGAGCAGTTCTTC. Translated: CASSLSGVSYNEQFF.

The chain links TRBV2 to TRBJ1-1; 7 positions match TRBD1. CDR1 is SNHLY and CDR2 is FYNNEI in the germline V gene. Losses at the gene ends were 10 bases for V and 5 bases for J; bases not matched to a gene: 7. The CDR3 spans 12 residues. CDR3 protein: CATTGDWTEAFF. Written as DNA, the CDR3 is TGTGCCACAACAGGGGATTGGACTGAAGCTTTCTTT.

This clone was detected once. The V and J genes are TRBV10-3 and TRBJ2-3; TRBD2 agrees at 9 bases. This CDR3 is built from 17 residues. Trimming removed 3 bases from V and 3 bases from J; junction bases left unmatched: 10. The germline CDR1 and CDR2 sequences are ENHRY and SYGVKD. The CDR3 DNA reads as TGTGCCATCAGTGACCTTTTAGGCGGGGGGGGAACAGATACGCAGTATTTT. The encoded protein is CAISDLLGGGGTDTQYF.

This sequence joins TRBV7-3 and TRBJ2-1; no firm D call. The CDR3 totals 13 residues. The germline V gene has CDR1 SGHTA and CDR2 FQGTGA. Trimming pared 4 bases from V and 3 bases from J, leaving 7 bases between. The CDR3 bases are TGTGCCAGCAGCTCGACATACTACAATGAGCAGTTCTTC. It yields the protein CASSSTYYNEQFF.

The chain employs TRBV27 and TRBJ1-5, with a weak D call TRBD1 (6 bases). V gave up 8 bases and J gave up 1 base, with 12 bases separating them. Germline values: CDR1 MNHEY, CDR2 SMNVEV (reference sequence). The CDR3 consists of 14 residues. The CDR3 region is CASRGDTSNQPQHF. The CDR3 region has the DNA TGTGCCAGCCGCGGGGACACCAGCAATCAGCCCCAGCATTTT.

This chain connects TRBV6-2 or TRBV6-3 to TRBJ2-5, with D possibly called TRBD1 or TRBD2 (5 bases each). Germline CDR1 is MNHEY and CDR2 is SVGEGT. The germline V and J ends were trimmed by 7 bases and 5 bases, with 20 bases remaining between them. The CDR3 loop spans 15 amino acids. The CDR3 is CASTPIPGTVETQYF. CDR3 nucleotide sequence: TGTGCCAGCACCCCTATCCCAGGGACCGTGGAGACCCAGTACTTC.

V usage is TRBV27 and J usage is TRBJ2-1; 10 bases line up with TRBD2. In germline, CDR1 is MNHEY, CDR2 SMNVEV (reference sequence). The junction had 13 bases not matched to a gene; V was cut back by 6 bases and J by 8 bases. The CDR3 runs to 16 residues. The CDR3 DNA sequence: TGTGCCAGCAGACGCCAGAGCGGGAGGGGGTGGGATGAGCAGTTCTTC. It yields the protein CASRRQSGRGWDEQFF.

This sequence joins TRBV7-2 and TRBJ2-1, with 7 bases aligning to TRBD2. Trimming at V came to 4 bases and at J to 12 bases, leaving 9 bases not matched to a gene. CDR3 length: 13 amino acids. CDR1 and CDR2 (germline): SGHTA, FQGNSA. CDR3 DNA sequence: TGTGCCAGCAGCTCTAGCGGCCTCCCCGGGCAGTTCTTC. Its translation is CASSSSGLPGQFF.

The chain combines TRBV6-2 or TRBV6-3 with TRBJ2-5; D is perhaps TRBD1 (5 bases). Germline CDR1 and CDR2: MNHEY and SVGEGT. The CDR3 has 14 amino acids. Trimming pared 0 bases from V and 4 bases from J, leaving 9 bases between. CDR3 loop: CASSYSAGPETQYF. In DNA, the CDR3 is TGTGCCAGCAGTTACTCGGCAGGGCCAGAGACCCAGTACTTC.

This clone is a singleton in its sample. The gene calls are TRBV2 and TRBJ2-4; D ambiguous. The CDR3 loop spans 15 amino acids. Germline V gene sequence: CDR1 SNHLY, CDR2 FYNNEI. V lost 5 bases, J lost 0 bases, and 11 bases lay in between. The DNA for the CDR3 is TGTGCCAGCAGTATGGACGTGCTAGCCAAAAACATTCAGTACTTC. This translates into CASSMDVLAKNIQYF.

The chain has TRBV18 and TRBJ2-1; 7 bases fit TRBD2. The V and J ends lost 3 bases and 4 bases, in that order; junction bases with no gene match: 12. Germline V gene sequence: CDR1 KGHSH, CDR2 LQKENI. This CDR3 contains 17 residues. This CDR3 reads CASSPPKTSGAYNEQFF. The CDR3 bases are TGTGCCAGCTCACCGCCCAAGACCAGCGGGGCTTACAATGAGCAGTTCTTC.

This clone has just one count. V usage is TRBV4-1 and J usage is TRBJ1-2; D call uncertain. The CDR3 loop spans 14 amino acids. Looked up from germline, CDR1 is MGHRA and CDR2 is YSYEKL. Trimming left V 3 bases short and J 4 bases short, with 12 bases between. DNA of the CDR3: TGCGCCAGCAGCCAGTTTGGCAGGACCTATGGCTACACCTTC. Protein: CASSQFGRTYGYTF.

The chain links TRBV2 to TRBJ2-6; D call uncertain. Germline CDR1 and CDR2: SNHLY and FYNNEI. The CDR3 is 15 amino acids. With 4 bases removed from V and 0 bases from J, the gap between germline ends came to 7 bases. The DNA for the CDR3 is TGTGCCAGCAGTGTGCGGTCCTCTGGGGCCAACGTCCTGACTTTC. It yields the protein CASSVRSSGANVLTF.

The chain links TRBV7-2 to TRBJ1-1, with a weak D call TRBD1 (6 bases). Trimming left V 0 bases short and J 4 bases short, with 15 bases between. Looked up from germline, CDR1 is SGHTA and CDR2 is FQGNSA. The CDR3 runs 16 residues. The CDR3: CASSLAPQGLGTEAFF. The CDR3, as DNA: TGTGCCAGCAGCTTAGCCCCACAGGGTCTAGGCACTGAAGCTTTCTTT.

This chain uses TRBV2 with TRBJ1-2; no clear D gene. The germline V gene encodes CDR1 SNHLY and CDR2 FYNNEI. The V end lost 8 bases, the J end lost 5 bases, and 15 bases lay between the germline ends. CDR3 length equals 13 residues. The CDR3 DNA sequence: TGTGCCAGCGGAGGGCAGCTTAGATATGGCTACACCTTC. Translating it yields CASGGQLRYGYTF.

This clone was observed a single time. V usage is TRBV13 and J usage is TRBJ1-2; D is unresolved. CDR1 and CDR2 (germline): PRHDT, FYEKMQ (reference sequence). This CDR3 is 12 amino acids long. V gave up 2 bases and J gave up 2 bases, with 3 bases separating them. CDR3 DNA: TGTGCCAGCAGCTTATTAAACTATGGCTACACCTTC. It is translated as CASSLLNYGYTF.

This clone was detected once. This rearrangement joins TRBV5-1 to TRBJ1-2; perhaps TRBD1 as D (6 bases). V lost 3 bases and J 2 bases, leaving 14 bases between the germline ends. CDR3 length: 15 residues. From germline, CDR1 is SGHRS and CDR2 YFSETQ. The CDR3 reads CASSSYRATNYGYTF. The CDR3 bases are TGCGCCAGCAGCTCGTACAGGGCGACGAACTATGGCTACACCTTC.

The gene calls are TRBV4-3 and TRBJ1-2, with 9 bases fitting TRBD1. V shed 0 bases, J shed 8 bases, and the junction held 4 bases outside the gene matches. CDR3 size: 14 residues. From germline, CDR1 is LGHNA and CDR2 YSLEER. The CDR3: CASSQEGTGWGYTF. CDR3 nucleotide sequence: TGCGCCAGCAGCCAAGAGGGGACAGGGTGGGGCTACACCTTC.